This T cell receptor beta chain was identified during a study of blood T cell repertoires in COVID-19. Study-level information: Both acute and convalescent COVID-19 samples were obtained from the United States, Italy and Spain. PBMCs, B-cell-depleted T cells, or T cells provided the cDNA or gDNA that made up the material.

Per the study methods: Scientists estimated how many nucleated cells there were by amplifying reference gene primers. Clones were sequenced by immunoSEQ multiplex PCR, and TCRdb holds only the in-frame ones, with some missing. The DNA gave D and trimming, while V, J and clone size come from that table. The sample includes around 320,000 clones, around 87% seen only once; the top ten take roughly 2.3%. Trimming shortened V by 4 bases and J by 5 bases, and 15 bases separated the two germline ends. CDR1 MNHEY and CDR2 SVGAGI come from the germline V gene. This CDR3 contains 15 residues. The chain links TRBV6-5 to TRBJ2-1; maybe TRBD2 (5 bases). What was sequenced was peripheral blood. This TCR came from a man in his late teens or twenties with active or convalescent COVID-19. CDR3 sequence reads: CASSLLEGAHNEQFF. The CDR3 DNA follows: TGTGCCAGCAGTTTACTCGAGGGTGCCCACAATGAGCAGTTCTTC.